This T cell receptor (beta chain) came from a study of OX40 agonist ivuxolimab in advanced cancers. Only in-frame clones appear in the TCRdb table, and some are missing; sequencing was by immunoSEQ multiplex PCR. The data contain about 70,000 clones, approximately 90% of them singletons. The CDR3 covers 11 residues. V was clipped by 1 base and J by 7 bases, with 4 bases between them. The germline CDR1 and CDR2 sequences are SGHDN and FVKESK. In this sample, this clone turned up a few times. The material sequenced was CD4+ or CD8+ T cells sorted from blood, taken in a trial of the OX40 agonist ivuxolimab. The TCR sequence derives from an adult with an advanced solid tumor such as melanoma, head and neck, liver or kidney cancer. The V call is TRBV14, the J call TRBJ1-1; D not certain. The CDR3 spells CASSQGGEAFF. CDR3 nucleotide sequence: TGTGCCAGCAGCCAAGGGGGTGAAGCTTTCTTT.